This entry describes one T cell receptor (beta chain). There are 14 residues in the CDR3. Trimming removed 3 bases at V and 4 bases at J, with 12 bases between. Germline V gene data show CDR1 as SGDLS and CDR2 as YYNGEE. Assay: immunoSEQ multiplex PCR; the TCRdb copy retains only in-frame clones and omits some. The sample yields about 7,500 clones, around 67% seen once. This entry is derived from a study of blood T cell repertoires in COVID-19. Sequenced sample: peripheral blood. The source is a human donor in a cohort sampled during active COVID-19. The chain uses TRBV9 and TRBJ2-3; D is perhaps TRBD1 (6 bases). The CDR3 DNA reads TGTGCCAGCAGCGAGACAGGAAACCCAGATACGCAGTATTTT. Translation: CASSETGNPDTQYF.